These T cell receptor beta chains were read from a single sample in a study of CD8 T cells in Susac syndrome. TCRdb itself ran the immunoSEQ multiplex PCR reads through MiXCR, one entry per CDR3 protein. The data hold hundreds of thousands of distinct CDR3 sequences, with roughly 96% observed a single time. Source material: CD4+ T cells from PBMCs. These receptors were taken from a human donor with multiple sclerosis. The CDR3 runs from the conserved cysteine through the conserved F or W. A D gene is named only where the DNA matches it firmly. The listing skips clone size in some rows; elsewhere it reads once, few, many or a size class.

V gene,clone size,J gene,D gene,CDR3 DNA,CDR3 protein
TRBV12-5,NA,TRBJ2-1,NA,TGTGCTAGTTTAGGAGGTGCTAATTATGAGCAGTTCTTC,CASLGGANYEQFF
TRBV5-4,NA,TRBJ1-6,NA,TGTGCCAGCAGCGGGATCGGCCCAGGTTCCCCAGCACCCCTCCACTTT,CASSGIGPGSPAPLHF
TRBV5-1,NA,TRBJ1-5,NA,TGCGCCAGCAGCTTGGCCGGGGGTGGTCAGCCCCAGCATTTT,CASSLAGGGQPQHF
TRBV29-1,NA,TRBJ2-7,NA,TGCAGCGTAGCTGGCCCCCTCGAGCAGTACTTC,CSVAGPLEQYF
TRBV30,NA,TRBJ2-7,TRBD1,TGTGCCTGGAGATTGTTTCGTCGACAGGGAGTGGGAGAGCAGTACTTC,CAWRLFRRQGVGEQYF
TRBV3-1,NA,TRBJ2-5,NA,TGTGCCAGCTATCACGGGGGAGAGACCCAGTACTTC,CASYHGGETQYF
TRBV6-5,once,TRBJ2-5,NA,TGTGCCAGCAGTTACTCACCACCCCACAGGTCCCAAGAGACCCAGTACTTC,CASSYSPPHRSQETQYF
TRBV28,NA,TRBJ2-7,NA,TGTGCCAGCACCGGACAGTTTTCGCTCGAGCAGTACTTC,CASTGQFSLEQYF
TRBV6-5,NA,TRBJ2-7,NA,TGTGCCAGCAGTTACAGGGATTTCTCCTACGAGCAGTACTTC,CASSYRDFSYEQYF
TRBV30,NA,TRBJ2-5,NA,TGTGCCTGGAGTGGCAGGGAACAAGAGACCCAGTACTTC,CAWSGREQETQYF
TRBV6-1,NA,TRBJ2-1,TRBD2,TGTGCCGGCCGGGACTACTCCTACAATGAGCAGTTCTTC,CAGRDYSYNEQFF
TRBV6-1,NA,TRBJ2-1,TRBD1,TGTGCCAGCAGCCGTCGGACAGGGAGCTCCTACAATGAGCAGTTCTTC,CASSRRTGSSYNEQFF
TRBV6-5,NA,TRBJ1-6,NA,TGTGCCAGCAGTTACCGCTCGGTTGAGGGGTCACCCCTCCACTTT,CASSYRSVEGSPLHF
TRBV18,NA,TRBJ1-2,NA,TGTGCCAGCTCACCACAGGGCTACTATGGCTACACCTTC,CASSPQGYYGYTF
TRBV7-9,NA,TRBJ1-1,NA,TGTGCCAGCAGCTGGACACCGAACACTGAAGCTTTCTTT,CASSWTPNTEAFF
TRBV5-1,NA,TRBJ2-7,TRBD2,TGCGCCAGCAGCCAGGGACTAGGGGACTACGAGCAGTACTTC,CASSQGLGDYEQYF
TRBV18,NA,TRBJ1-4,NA,TGTGCCAGCTCACCTGGTAACGTCGAAAAACTGTTTTTT,CASSPGNVEKLFF
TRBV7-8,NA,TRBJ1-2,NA,TGTGCCAGCAGCTTAGCGCAAGGCAGCGGCTACACCTTC,CASSLAQGSGYTF
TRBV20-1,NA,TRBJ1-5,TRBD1,TGCAGTGCTTTGACAGGGTTGAATCAGCCCCAGCATTTT,CSALTGLNQPQHF
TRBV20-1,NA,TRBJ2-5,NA,TGCAGTGCTAGTTTCGGGAGAGGGGAGACCCAGTACTTC,CSASFGRGETQYF
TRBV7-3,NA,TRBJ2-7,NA,TGTGCCAGCAGCTTAAGTCGGGCGTTAGGCGAGCAGTACTTC,CASSLSRALGEQYF
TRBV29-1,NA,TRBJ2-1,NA,TGCAGCGTTTCCTCGGGGGGCTCGCGGGGAGGTTACAATGAGCAGTTCTTC,CSVSSGGSRGGYNEQFF
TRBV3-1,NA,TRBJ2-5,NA,TGTGCCAGCAGGGGGTGGCAGGGTGTAGAGACCCAGTACTTC,CASRGWQGVETQYF
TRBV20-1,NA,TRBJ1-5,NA,TGCAGTGCTAGAGAGGGACGGAGCGTGGAGCCCCAGCATTTT,CSAREGRSVEPQHF
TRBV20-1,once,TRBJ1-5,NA,TGCAGTGCTCGTGTAGCAGGCAATCAGCCCCAGCATTTT,CSARVAGNQPQHF
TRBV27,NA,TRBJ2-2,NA,TGTGCCAGCAGTTTGAGAAGGGTCGCGAACACCGGGGAGCTGTTTTTT,CASSLRRVANTGELFF
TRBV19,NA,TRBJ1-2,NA,TGTGCCAGTTTCCAGCGTGGCTACACCTTC,CASFQRGYTF
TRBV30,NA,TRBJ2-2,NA,TGTGCCTGGAGTGTCCTGGGGATCACCGGGGAGCTGTTTTTT,CAWSVLGITGELFF
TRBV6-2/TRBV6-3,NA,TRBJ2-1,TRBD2,TGTGCCAGCGGAGAACAAGGACTAGCGGGAGTAGGTCAGTTCTTC,CASGEQGLAGVGQFF
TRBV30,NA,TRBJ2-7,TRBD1,TGTGCCTGGAACAATAATCGAAGGACAGGGTCGTACGAGCAGTACTTC,CAWNNNRRTGSYEQYF
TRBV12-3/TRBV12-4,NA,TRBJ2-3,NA,TGTGCCAGCAACGACTGGAGCCAGTCAGATACGCAGTATTTT,CASNDWSQSDTQYF
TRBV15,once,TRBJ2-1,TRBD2,TGTGCCACCAGCACAGGGACTAGCGGGAGAGGCGATGAGCAGTTCTTC,CATSTGTSGRGDEQFF
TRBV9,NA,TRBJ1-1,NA,TGTGCCAGCAGCGTAGGTCTAGGTTTTGACACTGAAGCTTTCTTT,CASSVGLGFDTEAFF
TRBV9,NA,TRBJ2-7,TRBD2,TGTGCCAGCAGTAAAGGACTAGTCTCCGCCTACGAGCAGTACTTC,CASSKGLVSAYEQYF
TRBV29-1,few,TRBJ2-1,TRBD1,TGCAGCGTTGACAGGGGGCAGTACAATGAGCAGTTCTTC,CSVDRGQYNEQFF
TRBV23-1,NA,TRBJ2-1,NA,TGCGCCAGCAGTCAATCTCACAGCCTACCCTCCTACAATGAGCAGTTCTTC,CASSQSHSLPSYNEQFF
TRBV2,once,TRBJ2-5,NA,TGTGCCAGCAGTGAAGGTCTGGGTGAGACCCAGTACTTC,CASSEGLGETQYF
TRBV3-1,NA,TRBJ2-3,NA,TGTGCCAGCAGCCGACCCCGCCCACAGGGCGTAGATACGCAGTATTTT,CASSRPRPQGVDTQYF
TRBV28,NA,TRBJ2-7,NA,TGTGCCAGCAGTTTACGGCGCGTGTACGAGCAGTACTTC,CASSLRRVYEQYF
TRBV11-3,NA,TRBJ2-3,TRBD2,TGTGCCAGCTCTAGGGCGGGAGAGGTAGATACGCAGTATTTT,CASSRAGEVDTQYF
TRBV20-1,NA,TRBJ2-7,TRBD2,TGCAGTGCTAAGGGACTAGCGGTTTACGAGCAGTACTTC,CSAKGLAVYEQYF
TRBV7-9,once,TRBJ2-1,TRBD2,TGTGCCAGCAGTCTAGCGGGAGATCTCTACAATGAGCAGTTCTTC,CASSLAGDLYNEQFF
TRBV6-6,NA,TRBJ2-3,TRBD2,TGTGCCAGCCGCGCGGTTAGCGGGATCCCAGATACGCAGTATTTT,CASRAVSGIPDTQYF
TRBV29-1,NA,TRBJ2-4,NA,TGCAGCGCTTCCGAGGGGCACCTGTCCAAAAACATTCAGTACTTC,CSASEGHLSKNIQYF
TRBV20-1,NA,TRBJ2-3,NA,TGCAGTGCTAGCTCCAGGGTCCCAGATACGCAGTATTTT,CSASSRVPDTQYF
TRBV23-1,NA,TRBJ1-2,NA,TGCGCCAGCAGTCAACGAAAGGGACACACGATCTCCTATGGCTACACCTTC,CASSQRKGHTISYGYTF
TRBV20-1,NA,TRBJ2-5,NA,TGCAGTGCTAGACCGGGGGAGACCCAGTACTTC,CSARPGETQYF
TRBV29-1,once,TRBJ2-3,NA,TGCAGCGTTGATGGCGGGTGGGCAGATACGCAGTATTTT,CSVDGGWADTQYF
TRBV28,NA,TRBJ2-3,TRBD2,TGTGCCAGCAGCCCCACTAGCGGGTTAAGGGATACGCAGTATTTT,CASSPTSGLRDTQYF
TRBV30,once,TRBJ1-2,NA,TGTGCCTGGAGCCCAGGGATAGACTATGGCTACACCTTC,CAWSPGIDYGYTF